These T cell receptor beta chains were read from a single sample in a study of T cell changes during pregnancy in multiple sclerosis. Sequencing was performed with immunoSEQ multiplex PCR; in TCRdb, only in-frame clones are kept and a portion is missing. The sample records 85,000 to 100,000 clones, 85% to 95% being singletons. The sequences come from peripheral blood, collected in the first trimester of pregnancy. The receptors were gathered from a female donor with multiple sclerosis, enrolled in a pregnancy study. CDR3s include the opening cysteine and the closing phenylalanine or tryptophan. A D gene is named only where the DNA matches it firmly. Size values are once, few and many counts, or a class for expanded clones, and some rows have none.

-	TRBV6-1	-	TRBJ1-5	TGTGCCAGCAGTGATTGGCCAGACAGTCAGCCCCAGCATTTT	CASSDWPDSQPQHF
-	TRBV29-1	-	TRBJ2-7	TGCAGCGCCATCGACAGAGCCTACGAGCAGTACTTC	CSAIDRAYEQYF
-	TRBV5-4	-	TRBJ2-7	TGTGCCAGCAGCGGGGCCGGCTACGAGCAGTACTTC	CASSGAGYEQYF
-	TRBV5-1	-	TRBJ1-1	TGCGCCAGCAGCTCTACGTTGCACACTGAAGCTTTCTTT	CASSSTLHTEAFF
-	TRBV7-6	-	TRBJ2-7	TGTGCCAGCAGCTCTACTCGATATATGAGGGAGCGAGTAGACTACGAGCAGTACTTC	CASSSTRYMRERVDYEQYF
TRBD1	TRBV11-2	-	TRBJ2-1	TGTGCCAGCAGCTTAACGTGGCAGGGGGCGAATGAGCAGTTCTTC	CASSLTWQGANEQFF
-	TRBV5-4	-	TRBJ2-2	TGTGCCAGCAGCAGATCTGGAGTCTCCACCGGGGAGCTGTTTTTT	CASSRSGVSTGELFF
TRBD2	TRBV5-1	-	TRBJ2-2	TGCGCCAGCAGACCCACGCCGGGGGGCACCGGGGAGCTGTTTTTT	CASRPTPGGTGELFF
-	TRBV9	-	TRBJ2-2	TGTGCCAGCAGCGTCGGGTCACAGAACACCGGGGAGCTGTTTTTT	CASSVGSQNTGELFF
TRBD2	TRBV19	-	TRBJ2-5	TGTGCCAGTAGTATTTACCCTAGCGGGAGGGTGGAGACCCAGTACTTC	CASSIYPSGRVETQYF
-	TRBV7-2	once	TRBJ2-3	TGTGCCAGCAGCTTGCGAGGTCTGGATACGCAGTATTTT	CASSLRGLDTQYF
TRBD2	TRBV27	-	TRBJ2-3	TGTGCCAGCACCCATCTAGGGACTAGCGTCACAGATACGCAGTATTTT	CASTHLGTSVTDTQYF
-	TRBV9	-	TRBJ2-3	TGTGCCAGCAGCGCCACGCATAGTGATACGCAGTATTTT	CASSATHSDTQYF
-	TRBV28	once	TRBJ2-7	TGTGCCAGCAGTCAGAGGACACCTCTGGACGAGCAGTACTTC	CASSQRTPLDEQYF
-	TRBV28	-	TRBJ1-4	TGTGCCAGCAGTTTACCGACAGGAAATGAAAAACTGTTTTTT	CASSLPTGNEKLFF
-	TRBV4-2	-	TRBJ2-5	TGTGCCAGCAGCCAAGCTAAACCCGGACTTGAAGAGACCCAGTACTTC	CASSQAKPGLEETQYF
-	TRBV28	-	TRBJ1-2	TGTGCCAGCAGTTTAAGGTGGGCCGGTGGCTACACCTTC	CASSLRWAGGYTF
-	TRBV6-1	-	TRBJ2-1	TGTGCCAGCAGTGGTCGTAGGCGGGAGAAGGGGGGCTCCTACAATGAGCAGTTCTTC	CASSGRRREKGGSYNEQFF
-	TRBV15	-	TRBJ1-1	TGTGCCACCAGCAGAGCGGAGTTAGGGAACACTGAAGCTTTCTTT	CATSRAELGNTEAFF
TRBD2	TRBV7-9	-	TRBJ2-7	TGTGCCAGCAGCGACAGACTAGCGGGGTCCTACGAGCAGTACTTC	CASSDRLAGSYEQYF
-	TRBV28	-	TRBJ1-5	TGTGCCAGCAGTTTTCCAGGACAGCCCCAGCATTTT	CASSFPGQPQHF
-	TRBV13	-	TRBJ2-7	TGTGCCAGCAGCTTAGGGAAGTTTAGAGTTTACGAGCAGTACTTC	CASSLGKFRVYEQYF
-	TRBV6-7	-	TRBJ1-3	TGTGCCAGCAGTTTTCCTACAGAGAATGGAAACACCATATATTTT	CASSFPTENGNTIYF
-	TRBV28	-	TRBJ2-6	TGTGCCAGCAGTTTTGGAGGGAGTTCTGGGGCCAACGTCCTGACTTTC	CASSFGGSSGANVLTF
-	TRBV28	once	TRBJ2-5	TGTGCCAGCAGACAAGCTGTCAGGGCGCTTCAGACCCAGTACTTC	CASRQAVRALQTQYF
-	TRBV7-9	-	TRBJ2-1	TGTGCCAGCAGCTTAGAGGACAGCAATGAGCAGTTCTTC	CASSLEDSNEQFF
TRBD2	TRBV6-5	once	TRBJ2-7	TGTGCCAGCAGGGGGACTAACACCTACGAGCAGTACTTC	CASRGTNTYEQYF
-	TRBV6-5	-	TRBJ2-2	TGTGCCAGCAGTTACCTAGGCGGGGAGCTGTTTTTT	CASSYLGGELFF
-	TRBV18	-	TRBJ1-2	TGTGCCAGCTCACCCGAGGCCGCTTATGGCTACACCTTC	CASSPEAAYGYTF
-	TRBV7-9	-	TRBJ1-1	TGTGCCAGCAGCCTCGAGGGGGCTGAAGCTTTCTTT	CASSLEGAEAFF
TRBD1	TRBV5-1	-	TRBJ1-1	TGCGCCAGCACCCAAGGGGGCAGGTGGGGTGAAGCTTTCTTT	CASTQGGRWGEAFF
TRBD1	TRBV19	-	TRBJ2-2	TGTGCCAGTAGGAGACAGGGTAGCTCGAACACCGGGGAGCTGTTTTTT	CASRRQGSSNTGELFF
TRBD1	TRBV28	-	TRBJ2-7	TGTGCCAGCAGTTTAGACGGGACAGGGAGTTCCTACGAGCAGTACTTC	CASSLDGTGSSYEQYF
TRBD2	TRBV4-2	-	TRBJ2-1	TGTGCCAGCAGCCAAGATGGCGGGAGGGCCGGCAGCGGTTCCTACAATGAGCAGTTCTTC	CASSQDGGRAGSGSYNEQFF
TRBD1	TRBV30	-	TRBJ2-7	TGTGCCGGGGACAGAGAAGACTACGAGCAGTACTTC	CAGDREDYEQYF
TRBD2	TRBV5-1	-	TRBJ2-1	TGCGCCAGCAGAAATAGCGGGGGAGTCTACAATGAGCAGTTCTTC	CASRNSGGVYNEQFF
-	TRBV2	-	TRBJ2-1	TGTGCCAGCAGTGAAGCGCGGTACAATGAGCAGTTCTTC	CASSEARYNEQFF
-	TRBV6-5	-	TRBJ2-1	TGTGCCAGCAGTTTTAAGGGGTTGAATGAGCAGTTCTTC	CASSFKGLNEQFF
TRBD1	TRBV18	-	TRBJ2-5	TGTGCCAGCTCACCCCGGGTCAGGGGGCAAGAGACCCAGTACTTC	CASSPRVRGQETQYF
-	TRBV19	once	TRBJ1-3	TGTGCCAGTAGGTTACAGGGAACTGGAAACACCATATATTTT	CASRLQGTGNTIYF
TRBD2	TRBV5-4	-	TRBJ2-2	TGTGCCAGCAGTTGGACTAGCGGGAGGTTCGGGGAGCTGTTTTTT	CASSWTSGRFGELFF
TRBD2	TRBV16	-	TRBJ2-1	TGTGCCAGCAGCCAGGCTAGCGGGAGCAATGAGCAGTTCTTC	CASSQASGSNEQFF
TRBD2	TRBV6-1	-	TRBJ2-1	TGTGCCAGCAGTGAAGCGCCTTCTGGACTAGCGGGAATTAACAATGAGCAGTTCTTC	CASSEAPSGLAGINNEQFF
TRBD1	TRBV5-1	-	TRBJ1-1	TGCGCCAGCAGCCTCTCGGAGGGGGCGAGCACTGAAGCTTTCTTT	CASSLSEGASTEAFF
TRBD1	TRBV28	-	TRBJ2-7	TGTGCCAGCAGTCCCGGGACAGGGGGCGTCGACGAGCAGTACTTC	CASSPGTGGVDEQYF
-	TRBV9	-	TRBJ2-5	TGTGCCAGCAGCGTAACGCAAGGGGGAGAGACCCAGTACTTC	CASSVTQGGETQYF
TRBD1	TRBV6-4	-	TRBJ2-2	TGTGCCAGCAGTCGACAGGGGGGGAACACCGGGGAGCTGTTTTTT	CASSRQGGNTGELFF
TRBD2	TRBV5-1	once	TRBJ2-7	TGCGCCAGCAGCTTGGTCCCAGCGGGAGGGCCGGTGTCGTACGAGCAGTACTTC	CASSLVPAGGPVSYEQYF
TRBD1	TRBV7-7	-	TRBJ2-1	TGTGCTAGCAGCCCTGACCGGGACAGGGGTAGCAATGAGCAGTTCTTC	CASSPDRDRGSNEQFF
TRBD1	TRBV7-8	-	TRBJ2-2	TGTGCCAGCAGCTTACAGGGGGCGGGCGGGGAGCTGTTTTTT	CASSLQGAGGELFF
-	TRBV28	-	TRBJ1-2	TGTGCCAGCAGTTTAGAGTGGGCGGGTGGCTACACCTTC	CASSLEWAGGYTF
-	TRBV6-5	-	TRBJ2-5	TGTGCCAGCAGTGACAGAATGGAGACCCAGTACTTC	CASSDRMETQYF
-	TRBV6-5	-	TRBJ1-1	TGTGCCAGCAGTTACTCGCTCGGGAACACTGAAGCTTTCTTT	CASSYSLGNTEAFF
-	TRBV5-1	-	TRBJ2-7	TGCGCCAGCAGCGCGATACAGGGAACGAGGCAGTACTTC	CASSAIQGTRQYF
TRBD1	TRBV7-2	-	TRBJ2-1	TGTGCCAGCAGCTTCCGGGACAGGGGTAATGAGCAGTTCTTC	CASSFRDRGNEQFF
TRBD1	TRBV6-6	-	TRBJ2-1	TGTGCCAGCAGCGGGGACAGCCCTTTCAATGAGCAGTTCTTC	CASSGDSPFNEQFF
TRBD2	TRBV13	once	TRBJ2-7	TGTGCCAGCAGCACCGGGACTAGCCTAGACGAGCAGTACTTC	CASSTGTSLDEQYF
TRBD2	TRBV2	-	TRBJ2-5	TGTGCCAGCAGGGTGGGACTAGCGGGAGTAGAGACCCAGTACTTC	CASRVGLAGVETQYF